This T cell receptor (beta chain) came from a study of T cell repertoires in cytomegalovirus infection. Study-level background: An indication of both CMV infection and matching HLA type came from public TCR beta signatures. Whole-study results and caveats: The response measured ex vivo was dominated by TCR beta clonotypes (HLA-C-restricted and CMV-specific). Carriage of CMV together with the relevant HLA was identifiable through cumulative public TCR beta family frequency.

Each CDR3 protein is one row after TCRdb ran MiXCR on the reads. The repertoire holds around 530,000 distinct CDR3 sequences, with less than 30% as singletons. J lost 4 bases, V lost 2 bases, and 5 bases had no gene match. From germline, CDR1 is SGHTA and CDR2 FQGNSA. The CDR3 length is 14 residues. Many counts were recorded for this clonotype. No antigen is known for it. This TCR derives from a human donor in good health (CMV status not recorded). Some clones in this sample may be carry-over from other donors' samples. The V and J genes are TRBV7-2 and TRBJ2-7; 7 bases match TRBD2. The sample was PBMCs. The DNA for the CDR3 is TGTGCCAGCAGCTTAAAGTCTAGCGGATACGAGCAGTACTTC. It translates to CASSLKSSGYEQYF.